The rows below give T cell receptor beta chains drawn from one sample of a study of cytomegalovirus exposure and HLA in healthy donors. Generated by immunoSEQ multiplex PCR, the TCRdb table keeps only in-frame clones and is missing some. This table has 120,000 or so clones, roughly three fifths appearing once. Material for sequencing was PBMCs. Receptors were obtained from a woman between 40 and 55 years old in good health and CMV-seropositive. Each CDR3 is given with its conserved first and last residue. D genes are given only for firm matches. Where a row states a size, it is once, few, many or the class of an expanded clone; other rows omit it.

D	length	V	size	J	DNA	CDR3
-	13	TRBV12-5	-	TRBJ1-5	TGTGCTAGTGGTTTGGTGTCTGATCAGCCCCAGCATTTT	CASGLVSDQPQHF
TRBD1	14	TRBV28	-	TRBJ2-1	TGTGCCAGCAGTTCGCCGGGACAGTACAATGAGCAGTTCTTC	CASSSPGQYNEQFF
TRBD1	15	TRBV5-1	-	TRBJ1-4	TGCGCCAGCAGCCTCAGGACAGGAGGGGATGAAAAACTGTTTTTT	CASSLRTGGDEKLFF
TRBD1	16	TRBV7-9	-	TRBJ1-4	TGTTCCAGCAGCTCACGACGACAGGGGGCGGGAGAAAAACTGTTTTTT	CSSSSRRQGAGEKLFF
TRBD2	16	TRBV27	-	TRBJ2-7	TGTGCCAGCGGGGTAACCCTGGGGAGGGTAGCCTACGAGCAGTACTTC	CASGVTLGRVAYEQYF
-	17	TRBV5-1	-	TRBJ2-1	TGCGCCAGCAGCTTGGAGAGTCGCGGAGGGAGGACGTGGGAGCAGTTCTTC	CASSLESRGGRTWEQFF
TRBD2	15	TRBV5-1	-	TRBJ2-7	TGCGCCAGCAGCTCCCGGACTAGGGGCTCCTACGAGCAGTACTTC	CASSSRTRGSYEQYF
TRBD2	15	TRBV19	few	TRBJ2-3	TGTGCCAGTAGCGGAGCGGGAGCGTCCACAGATACGCAGTATTTT	CASSGAGASTDTQYF
-	13	TRBV2	-	TRBJ2-3	TGTGCCAGCAGTGGGCGTCAGGGAGATACGCAGTATTTT	CASSGRQGDTQYF
TRBD1	16	TRBV6-4	few	TRBJ1-5	TGTGCCAGCAGTGGTCTCACAGGGGGTGGAGGTCAGCCCCAGCATTTT	CASSGLTGGGGQPQHF
TRBD1	18	TRBV7-9	few	TRBJ1-6	TGTGCCAGCAGCTCGGGACAGGGTAGCACTATATATAATTCACCCCTCCACTTT	CASSSGQGSTIYNSPLHF
-	11	TRBV2	-	TRBJ2-7	TGTGCCAGCAGGAGCCCCTACGAGCAGTACTTC	CASRSPYEQYF
TRBD2	14	TRBV5-1	-	TRBJ2-1	TGCGCCAGCAGCTTGGAGCCTAGCGGCAATGAGCAGTTCTTC	CASSLEPSGNEQFF
TRBD1	16	TRBV7-2	few	TRBJ2-3	TGTGCCAGCAGCTTATGGACAGGATCTAGCACAGATACGCAGTATTTT	CASSLWTGSSTDTQYF
TRBD2	18	TRBV29-1	-	TRBJ2-7	TGCAGCGTTTATACCGGGACTAGCGGGCCTCAGAGCTCCTACGAGCAGTACTTC	CSVYTGTSGPQSSYEQYF
-	13	TRBV10-3	-	TRBJ1-4	TGTGCCGTTCAGGAAAGGTTTAATGAAAAACTGTTTTTT	CAVQERFNEKLFF
TRBD1	14	TRBV18	-	TRBJ2-1	TGTGCCAGCTCACCACTTGACAGGGGCAATGAGCAGTTCTTC	CASSPLDRGNEQFF
TRBD2	15	TRBV5-6	-	TRBJ2-7	TGTGCCAGCAGCGGGGACGGGCGGGGGGGCTACGAGCAGTACTTC	CASSGDGRGGYEQYF
-	12	TRBV29-1	-	TRBJ1-3	TGCAGCGTTGCAGGGTCTGGAAACACCATATATTTT	CSVAGSGNTIYF
TRBD1	15	TRBV5-1	-	TRBJ2-7	TGCGCCAGCAGCTCCACTCCGGGACAGGGATACGAGCAGTACTTC	CASSSTPGQGYEQYF
-	14	TRBV6-5	-	TRBJ1-1	TGTGCCAGCAGCAAGGGGGGGGGCAACACTGAAGCTTTCTTT	CASSKGGGNTEAFF
TRBD1	15	TRBV15	few	TRBJ1-5	TGTGCCACCAGCATGGACAGGGGACCTAATCAGCCCCAGCATTTT	CATSMDRGPNQPQHF
-	13	TRBV5-5	-	TRBJ2-7	TGTGCCAGCAGCGCGGGACAGACCTACGAGCAGTACTTC	CASSAGQTYEQYF
-	14	TRBV5-5	few	TRBJ1-1	TGTGCCAGCAGCTTGTACCCAGGGAACACTGAAGCTTTCTTT	CASSLYPGNTEAFF
TRBD2	16	TRBV9	-	TRBJ2-3	TGTGCCAGCAGCGTAGCTAGCGGGAGACTACAAGATACGCAGTATTTT	CASSVASGRLQDTQYF
-	14	TRBV28	-	TRBJ2-1	TGTGCCAGCAGGGCCAGTAACTCCTACAATGAGCAGTTCTTC	CASRASNSYNEQFF
TRBD2	18	TRBV19	-	TRBJ2-7	TGTGCCAGTAAAGGGCAGGGGCTTGGGACTAGCGGGGGATACGAGCAGTACTTC	CASKGQGLGTSGGYEQYF
TRBD2	17	TRBV28	once	TRBJ2-1	TGTGCCAGCAGTCCCCTTTGGGGTAGCGGGACCAACAATGAGCAGTTCTTC	CASSPLWGSGTNNEQFF
TRBD1	13	TRBV7-3	-	TRBJ1-2	TGTGCCAGCAGCTCGGGACAGGGGAATGGCTACACCTTC	CASSSGQGNGYTF
-	13	TRBV27	-	TRBJ1-1	TGTGCCAGCAGTGCCACGGGGAACACTGAAGCTTTCTTT	CASSATGNTEAFF
-	16	TRBV27	-	TRBJ1-2	TGTGCCAGCAGTTTAACAGGGAATCGGCTCGGGTATGGCTACACCTTC	CASSLTGNRLGYGYTF
-	16	TRBV4-1	-	TRBJ2-7	TGCGCCAGCAGCCAAGATCTAGCCAGCTCTTGGAACGAGCAGTACTTC	CASSQDLASSWNEQYF
TRBD1	13	TRBV29-1	-	TRBJ1-1	TGCAGCGTCCGGACAGGGGAGAACACTGAAGCTTTCTTT	CSVRTGENTEAFF
TRBD2	15	TRBV6-1	few	TRBJ2-7	TGTGCCACCTCGAGAGGGACTAGCGGGAGTTACGAGCAGTACTTC	CATSRGTSGSYEQYF
-	14	TRBV29-1	-	TRBJ2-3	TGCAGCGTCCCAAGGGCAGGGAGCACAGATACGCAGTATTTT	CSVPRAGSTDTQYF
TRBD1	15	TRBV19	-	TRBJ1-4	TGTGCCGCCGGACAGGGGCAGGCTCCCGGTGAAAAACTGTTTTTT	CAAGQGQAPGEKLFF
-	14	TRBV6-1	few	TRBJ1-5	TGTGCCAGCAGTGGGAGCGTACACAATCAGCCCCAGCATTTT	CASSGSVHNQPQHF
-	16	TRBV5-1	few	TRBJ2-5	TGCGCCAGCAGCTTGGAAAAGCGCAGGGGTGGAGAGACCCAGTACTTC	CASSLEKRRGGETQYF
TRBD2	16	TRBV5-1	once	TRBJ2-2	TGCGCCAGCAGCTTTGGGACTAGCGGGAACACCGGGGAGCTGTTTTTT	CASSFGTSGNTGELFF
TRBD1	16	TRBV7-9	few	TRBJ2-6	TGTGCCAGCAGCCCCGAAGACAGGGGGCTAGCCAACGTCCTGACTTTC	CASSPEDRGLANVLTF
TRBD1	14	TRBV10-3	once	TRBJ1-4	TGTGCCATCGGTGACAGGGCGGCTAATGAAAAACTGTTTTTT	CAIGDRAANEKLFF
TRBD1	14	TRBV15	-	TRBJ1-2	TGTGCCACCAGCAGAGAAACAGGGGGCCTCGGCTACACCTTC	CATSRETGGLGYTF
-	11	TRBV7-8	-	TRBJ1-2	TGTGCCAGCAGCCCCCTCGCGAGCTACACCTTC	CASSPLASYTF
TRBD1	15	TRBV19	few	TRBJ1-4	TGTGCCAGTAGTATATCCGAGACAGGGGCGACAAAACTGTTTTTT	CASSISETGATKLFF
-	13	TRBV6-5	-	TRBJ2-5	TGTGCCAGCAGTCCGGGTACTCAAGAGACCCAGTACTTC	CASSPGTQETQYF
TRBD1	14	TRBV27	-	TRBJ2-7	TGTGCCAGCAGCAAGAGGGGACAGCCCTACGAGCAGTACTTC	CASSKRGQPYEQYF
TRBD1	17	TRBV18	-	TRBJ1-1	TGTGCCAGCTCACCCATCTCGGGACAGACCTCAAACACTGAAGCTTTCTTT	CASSPISGQTSNTEAFF
-	12	TRBV7-9	many	TRBJ1-1	TGTGCCAGCAGCTCTCCGAGCACTGAAGCTTTCTTT	CASSSPSTEAFF
TRBD2	15	TRBV6-1	-	TRBJ2-7	TGTGCCAGCAGTGGGTCGGCTAGCGGGTCCTACGAGCAGTACTTC	CASSGSASGSYEQYF
TRBD1	12	TRBV2	-	TRBJ2-5	TGTGCCAGCAGTGAATCCCGGGACAGGGAGTACTTC	CASSESRDREYF
-	14	TRBV5-1	few	TRBJ1-1	TGCGCCAGCAGCCCTTGGGCGGGGGGCACTGAAGCTTTCTTT	CASSPWAGGTEAFF